The rows below give T cell receptor beta chains drawn from one sample of a study of cytomegalovirus exposure and HLA in healthy donors. Produced via immunoSEQ multiplex PCR; TCRdb's table is partial and in-frame only. The table lists some 200,000 clones, about 80% of them singletons. The specimen was PBMCs. Source of these receptors: a young woman in good health and CMV-seropositive. CDR3s include the opening cysteine and the closing phenylalanine or tryptophan. The order of the fields is V gene, D gene, J gene, CDR3 protein. D genes are given only for firm matches.

TRBV10-2	NA	TRBJ1-2	CASSGGLGVGGYTF
TRBV5-1	NA	TRBJ2-7	CASSGVGHGRFNEQYF
TRBV2	TRBD1	TRBJ2-6	CASSERTGGSGANVLTF
TRBV4-3	TRBD2	TRBJ2-7	CASSHGLAGVYEQYF
TRBV4-3	TRBD1	TRBJ2-1	CASSLDRITDEQFF
TRBV6-5	NA	TRBJ1-5	CASSFAQPASGQPQHF
TRBV15	TRBD1	TRBJ2-7	CATSSNRDSNYEQYF
TRBV4-3	TRBD2	TRBJ2-1	CASSPTSRDNEQFF
TRBV6-6	NA	TRBJ1-4	CATETAGGNEKLFF
TRBV27	TRBD1	TRBJ1-2	CASSPDRGYGYTF
TRBV6-5	NA	TRBJ1-1	CASSPGRGLNTEAFF
TRBV4-1	NA	TRBJ1-4	CASSQEDSRNEKLFF
TRBV9	NA	TRBJ2-7	CASSVSADDYEQYF
TRBV4-1	TRBD2	TRBJ2-3	CASSQELGGGFDTQYF
TRBV9	TRBD1	TRBJ1-6	CASSPTGNNSPLHF
TRBV5-1	NA	TRBJ2-5	CASSPHGNLASGAGTQYF
TRBV7-9	TRBD2	TRBJ2-3	CASNRRGGLAGTDTQYF
TRBV6-1	NA	TRBJ1-6	CASSEAGTDSPLHF
TRBV27	NA	TRBJ1-2	CASSYSQGGYGYTF
TRBV9	NA	TRBJ2-5	CASSVVGSQETQYF
TRBV27	TRBD1	TRBJ1-5	CASSPEGARQPQHF
TRBV19	NA	TRBJ1-6	CASTSAGVPSPLHF
TRBV6-1	TRBD1	TRBJ2-1	CASSEAVGQGVNEQFF
TRBV2	NA	TRBJ2-4	CASSEDGGPKNIQYF
TRBV18	NA	TRBJ1-2	CASTEQSGTNYYGYTF
TRBV6-1	TRBD1	TRBJ1-6	CASSIGTAASSPLHF
TRBV6-5	NA	TRBJ1-5	CASQGQRGDQPQHF
TRBV29-1	NA	TRBJ2-5	CSVEVAGIETQYF
TRBV2	TRBD2	TRBJ2-5	CASIGITSGEPQETQYF
TRBV7-9	TRBD1	TRBJ2-1	CASSLTGTAAEQFF
TRBV12-2	NA	TRBJ1-5	CASRLEGRDRGLKSNQPQHF
TRBV18	NA	TRBJ1-5	CAKPEWGFGQPQHF
TRBV9	TRBD2	TRBJ2-3	CASQLGGGASDTQYF
TRBV11-1	NA	TRBJ1-6	CASSKNGVAFDSPLHF
TRBV25-1	NA	TRBJ2-5	CASSEIGGQLQETQYF
TRBV6-5	NA	TRBJ1-1	CASSSGDTEAFF